These 17 T cell receptor beta chains were all obtained from the same sample, sequenced in a study of OX40 agonist ivuxolimab in advanced cancers. Libraries were prepared by immunoSEQ multiplex PCR; TCRdb keeps only in-frame clonotypes and omits some of them. This table has tens of thousands of clones, about 88% appearing once. The sequences come from CD4+ or CD8+ T cells sorted from blood, collected in a trial of the OX40 agonist ivuxolimab. All receptors come from an adult with an advanced solid tumor such as melanoma, head and neck, liver or kidney cancer.

The chain employs TRBV5-4 and TRBJ2-2; TRBD1 might be the D (6 bases). Trimming removed 4 bases at V and 8 bases at J, with 15 bases between. The germline V gene has CDR1 SGHNT and CDR2 YYREEE (reference sequence). The CDR3 has 14 amino acids. The CDR3 DNA is TGTGCCAGCAGCAGTGGGGGCGCCAGGGGGGAGCTGTTTTTT. It translates to CASSSGGARGELFF.

The chain is built from TRBV5-1 and TRBJ2-1; weak D call: TRBD1 (6 bases). The CDR3 covers 17 residues. Per the germline V gene, CDR1 is SGHRS and CDR2 is YFSETQ. The ends were cut back, 2 bases at V and 2 bases at J, with 17 bases in the middle. DNA of the CDR3: TGCGCCAGCAGCTTCCCCCGACAGGCACCCCCCTACAATGAGCAGTTCTTC. Its translation is CASSFPRQAPPYNEQFF.

This chain uses TRBV7-8 with TRBJ1-1; D possibly corresponds to TRBD1 (5 bases). V was trimmed by 1 base and J by 4 bases, leaving 10 bases between them. In germline, CDR1 is SGHVS, CDR2 FQNEAQ. The CDR3 is 14 residues long. The CDR3 nucleotides are TGTGCCAGCAGCTTAGTGGGGCAGGGCACTGAAGCTTTCTTT. Residues: CASSLVGQGTEAFF.

This clone was observed a single time. The chain is built from TRBV18 and TRBJ2-3, with D hard to call. Germline CDR1 is KGHSH and CDR2 is LQKENI. The V end was cut by 0 bases, the J end by 2 bases, with 9 bases between. This CDR3 region has 15 residues. The CDR3 sequence is CASSPPQPFTDTQYF. CDR3 sequence (DNA): TGTGCCAGCTCACCACCGCAACCATTCACAGATACGCAGTATTTT.

The genes are TRBV6-5 and TRBJ1-1, with D possibly matching TRBD1 (6 bases). Trimming left V 0 bases short and J 4 bases short, with 15 bases between. The CDR3 is made up of 16 amino acids. From germline, CDR1 is MNHEY and CDR2 SVGAGI. The chain's CDR3 is CASSYSAGAKGTEAFF. DNA for the CDR3: TGTGCCAGCAGTTACTCGGCAGGGGCGAAAGGCACTGAAGCTTTCTTT.

The V and J genes are TRBV29-1 and TRBJ1-1, with D possibly matching TRBD1 (6 bases). There are 11 residues in the CDR3. With 7 bases removed from V and 4 bases from J, the gap between germline ends came to 10 bases. The germline V gene has CDR1 SQVTM and CDR2 ANQGSEA. The CDR3 region has the DNA TGCAGCGCTACAGGGCCCACTGAAGCTTTCTTT. Protein product: CSATGPTEAFF.

This rearrangement joins TRBV7-8 to TRBJ1-3; unclear D gene. CDR3 length equals 18 residues. CDR1 is SGHVS, CDR2 FQNEAQ, per germline. The V and J ends lost 0 bases and 0 bases respectively, with 15 bases between them. CDR3 sequence: CASSLARSWRISGNTIYF. The CDR3 DNA sequence: TGTGCCAGCAGCTTAGCGCGCTCATGGCGGATCTCTGGAAACACCATATATTTT.

V gene TRBV5-6 combines with J gene TRBJ1-2; unclear D gene. CDR3 size: 17 residues. Per germline, CDR1 SGHDT and CDR2 YYEEEE. Trimming removed 1 base from V and 3 bases from J, with 19 bases in between. The CDR3, as DNA: TGTGCCAGCAGCTTGCCCATTACGTGGGCGAAGGACTATGGCTACACCTTC. The encoded protein is CASSLPITWAKDYGYTF.

The rearrangement joins TRBV27 to TRBJ1-1; no definite D call. CDR1 and CDR2 (germline): MNHEY, SMNVEV (reference sequence). This CDR3 contains 14 residues. Deletions cut 2 bases from V and 1 base from J, with 8 bases between. The CDR3 DNA is TGTGCCAGCAGTTTAGGGGAGAGGAACACTGAAGCTTTCTTT. Amino acid sequence: CASSLGERNTEAFF.

The chain uses TRBV15 and TRBJ1-1; 7 bases are shared with TRBD1. The ends lost 1 base at V and 0 bases at J; junction bases unmatched: 11. The CDR3 sequence is 18 residues long. Germline values: CDR1 LNHNV, CDR2 YYDKDF (reference sequence). The CDR3 DNA reads as TGTGCCACCAGCAGAGGGAGTCCGGGACAGAGGGTGAACACTGAAGCTTTCTTT. Protein: CATSRGSPGQRVNTEAFF. Drawing the rest from reference TRBV15 and TRBJ1-1, the complete variable domain is DAMVIQNPRYQVTQFGKPVTLSCSQTLNHNVMYWYQQKSSQAPKLLFHYYDKDFNNEADTPDNFQSRRPNTSFCFLDIRSPGLGDTAMYLCATSRGSPGQRVNTEAFFGQGTRLTVV.

Points on this clone: The junction departs from germline at one end; a sequencing error may be responsible. The chain combines TRBV7-7 with TRBJ2-2; 9 bases match TRBD1. CDR1 is SSHAT, CDR2 FNYEAQ, per germline (reference sequence). This CDR3 has 15 amino acids. The CDR3 sequence: CASTPRTGVTGELFF. CDR3 sequence (DNA): TGTGCTAGCACCCCCCGGACAGGGGTCACCGGGGAGCTGTTTTTT.

This chain links TRBV6-6 with TRBJ1-3; D is unresolved. Trimming shortened V by 10 bases and J by 4 bases, and 20 bases separated the two germline ends. CDR3 length equals 15 residues. From germline, CDR1 is MNHNY and CDR2 SVGAGI (reference sequence). Here the CDR3 DNA reads TGTGCCACCACTACCCGGGGAGAATCAGGAAACACCATATATTTT. Translated, it gives CATTTRGESGNTIYF.

This clone was seen more than once but under ten times. J is TRBJ2-7 and V is TRBV11-2; tentative D call: TRBD2 (6 bases). Trimming left V 1 base short and J 6 bases short, with 19 bases between. Germline V CDR1 and CDR2: SGHAT, FQNNGV. The CDR3 is 16 amino acids. CDR3 bases: TGTGCCAGCAGCTTAGTCCAGGCGATCCTCGGGGGCGAGCAGTACTTC. Protein product: CASSLVQAILGGEQYF.

The CDR3 reads CSVEDRGVSEAFF. In DNA form, the CDR3 reads TGCAGCGTTGAAGACAGGGGAGTCTCTGAAGCTTTCTTT. V gene TRBV29-1 combines with J gene TRBJ1-1; TRBD1 is a possible D gene (6 bases). The germline V and J ends were trimmed by 0 bases and 6 bases, with 11 bases remaining between them. This CDR3 contains 13 residues. Germline loops: CDR1 SQVTM, CDR2 ANQGSEA.

V and J are TRBV11-3 and TRBJ2-2; 7 nucleotides agree with TRBD1. CDR1 and CDR2 (germline): SGHNT, YENEEA. The CDR3 covers 15 residues. V lost 5 bases to trimming and J lost 4 bases; unmatched junction nucleotides: 7. The CDR3 DNA reads as TGTGCCAGCAGCCCTCTGGGACAGCGCACCGGGGAGCTGTTTTTT. Translating gives CASSPLGQRTGELFF. Looking up the rest from reference TRBV11-3 and TRBJ2-2 gives the full variable domain: EAGVVQSPRYKIIEKKQPVAFWCNPISGHNTLYWYLQNLGQGPELLIRYENEEAVDDSQLPKDRFSAERLKGVDSTLKIQPAELGDSAVYLCASSPLGQRTGELFFGEGSRLTVL.

The chain combines TRBV11-2 with TRBJ1-1; weak D call: TRBD1 (6 bases). CDR3 length: 15 residues. Looked up from germline, CDR1 is SGHAT and CDR2 is FQNNGV. V dropped 5 bases and J dropped 4 bases, with 17 bases sitting between them. The CDR3 nucleotides read TGTGCCAGCAGCCCTTTACAGGGTAGGGGCACTGAAGCTTTCTTT. Protein sequence: CASSPLQGRGTEAFF.

This clone was seen just once. The rearrangement joins TRBV5-4 to TRBJ1-6; D gene unclear. V dropped 0 bases and J dropped 5 bases, with 9 bases sitting between them. This CDR3 has 15 residues. CDR1 and CDR2 from the germline V gene are SGHNT and YYREEE (reference sequence). CDR3 sequence reads: CASSLGTRDNSPLHF. The CDR3 DNA follows: TGTGCCAGCAGCTTGGGAACGAGGGATAATTCACCCCTCCACTTT.